These 31 T cell receptor beta chains were all obtained from the same sample, sequenced in a study of human T cells and chemical hapten exposure. TCRdb recomputed calls from the RACE reads with MiXCR, one row per CDR3 protein. The table lists roughly 53,000 distinct CDR3 sequences, 9.9% of them singletons. Documented time point: patch test 3, about 24 weeks after DPC sensitization. Treatment in this sample: therapeutic diphenylcyclopropenone sensitization with weekly scalp DPC. The source was whole blood, collected in connection with sensitization to the hapten diphenylcyclopropenone (DPC). All receptors derive from a middle-aged woman with alopecia areata. Some clones in this sample may be carry-over from other donors' samples.

This clonotype is deemed medium-sized. This rearrangement joins TRBV7-8 to TRBJ1-3, with a weak D call TRBD1 (5 bases). V dropped 1 base and J dropped 4 bases, with 11 bases sitting between them. The length of the CDR3 is 15 residues. CDR1 SGHVS and CDR2 FQNEAQ come from the germline V gene. The CDR3 loop reads CASSLVGAGGNTIYF. CDR3 sequence (DNA): TGTGCCAGCAGCTTAGTCGGGGCCGGGGGAAACACCATATATTTT.

The chain is built from TRBV18 and TRBJ1-3; 7 nucleotides agree with TRBD1. This CDR3 comprises 14 residues. The V and J ends lost 5 bases and 0 bases, in that order; junction bases with no gene match: 1. The germline CDR1 and CDR2 sequences are KGHSH and LQKENI. The CDR3 region has the DNA TGTGCCAGCTCAAGGGACAGCTCTGGAAACACCATATATTTT. Translating gives CASSRDSSGNTIYF.

DNA of the CDR3: TGCGCCAGCAGCCGTTCTGGGGGTCCTAGCACAGATACGCAGTATTTT. It specifies CASSRSGGPSTDTQYF. V usage is TRBV4-1 and J usage is TRBJ2-3; D tentatively reads TRBD1 or TRBD2 (5 bases each). V lost 4 bases, J lost 0 bases, and 14 bases lay in between. This CDR3 has 16 amino acids. Germline V gives CDR1 MGHRA, CDR2 YSYEKL.

The sample holds a few counts of this clonotype. This rearrangement joins TRBV5-6 to TRBJ2-2, with TRBD2 identical over 8 bases. V shed 4 bases, J shed 3 bases, and the junction held 5 bases outside the gene matches. CDR3 length equals 15 residues. Germline values: CDR1 SGHDT, CDR2 YYEEEE. CDR3: CASSTTSGYTGELFF. The CDR3 DNA reads as TGTGCCAGCAGCACAACTAGCGGATACACCGGGGAGCTGTTTTTT.

The chain recombines TRBV7-8 with TRBJ2-5; 7 nucleotides agree with TRBD1. Germline assignment: CDR1 SGHVS and CDR2 FQNEAQ. V trimming: 5 bases; J trimming: 1 base; junction bases outside the gene matches: 4. The CDR3 is 14 amino acids. The CDR3 sequence: CASSPRDSQETQYF. CDR3 DNA: TGTGCCAGCAGCCCCAGGGACAGCCAAGAGACCCAGTACTTC.

This clonotype occurred many times. V gene TRBV5-4 combines with J gene TRBJ1-6; D possibly corresponds to TRBD1 (5 bases). The CDR3 loop spans 14 amino acids. Trimming shortened V by 4 bases and J by 10 bases, and 15 bases separated the two germline ends. CDR1 is SGHNT and CDR2 is YYREEE in the germline V gene (reference sequence). In nucleotides, the CDR3 is TGTGCCAGCAGCCTGGTAGGGGAGGGGTCACCCCTCCACTTT. Its protein is CASSLVGEGSPLHF.

The genes are TRBV3-1 and TRBJ2-1; the match to TRBD2 covers 12 bases. The J segment lost 4 bases and the V segment lost 0 bases, leaving 4 bases of the junction unmatched. The CDR3 is made up of 17 amino acids. In germline, CDR1 is LGHDT, CDR2 YNNKEL (reference sequence). The CDR3: CASSQDPTSGGYNEQFF. The DNA of the CDR3 is TGTGCCAGCAGCCAAGACCCGACTAGCGGGGGATACAATGAGCAGTTCTTC.

There are a few counts of this clonotype. The CDR3 DNA sequence: TGTGCCTGGAGTGGAAAGTTTGAAGCTTTCTTT. Its translation is CAWSGKFEAFF. The chain uses TRBV30 and TRBJ1-1; D uncertain. The ends were cut back, 1 base at V and 7 bases at J, with 7 bases in the middle. CDR1 GTSNPN and CDR2 SVGIG come from the germline V gene (reference sequence). This CDR3 comprises 11 residues.

This clonotype was seen many times. The V call is TRBV7-9, the J call TRBJ1-2; 7 bases align to TRBD1. The germline V gene has CDR1 SEHNR and CDR2 FQNEAQ (reference sequence). V gave up 2 bases and J gave up 4 bases; unmatched junction bases: 1. CDR3 length equals 13 residues. The CDR3, as DNA: TGTGCCAGCAGCTTACGGGACAGCTATGGCTACACCTTC. It encodes CASSLRDSYGYTF.

Only one count was recorded for this clonotype. The V gene is TRBV28, the J gene TRBJ2-1, with 7 bases aligning to TRBD2. The CDR3 extends over 14 amino acids. The ends lost 6 bases at V and 3 bases at J; junction bases unmatched: 5. Germline V gene sequence: CDR1 MDHEN, CDR2 SYDVKM. In DNA, the CDR3 is TGTGCCAGCAGCGCCAGCGGGGTCTACAATGAGCAGTTCTTC. It translates to CASSASGVYNEQFF.

This clonotype was detected only a few times. The chain employs TRBV9 and TRBJ1-6; 8 nucleotides match TRBD1. V was pared by 4 bases and J by 7 bases, with 13 bases of the junction left unmatched. Germline CDR1 is SGDLS and CDR2 is YYNGEE. This CDR3 has 17 residues. As DNA, the CDR3 is TGTGCCAGCAGCTATCGTAGAGACCAGGGGGCAAATTCACCCCTCCACTTT. Translation gives CASSYRRDQGANSPLHF.

This clonotype was found many times. V gene TRBV5-1 combines with J gene TRBJ1-1, with 8 bases that match TRBD1. The CDR3 sequence is 14 residues long. V lost 4 bases to trimming and J lost 1 base; unmatched junction nucleotides: 3. In germline, CDR1 is SGHRS, CDR2 YFSETQ. CDR3 residues: CASSIDRGNTEAFF. The CDR3 region has the DNA TGCGCCAGCAGCATCGACAGGGGGAACACTGAAGCTTTCTTT.

This clonotype turned up a few times. The CDR3 bases are TGTGCCAGCAGTTTATTTCAGGGGGCCACTTTTAGCACAGATACGCAGTATTTT. This codes for CASSLFQGATFSTDTQYF. The rearrangement joins TRBV27 to TRBJ2-3; 8 bases are shared with TRBD1. V shed 1 base and J 0 bases; nucleotides not matched to a gene: 9. The CDR3 runs 18 residues. Germline values: CDR1 MNHEY, CDR2 SMNVEV (reference sequence).

This clonotype was recorded many times. This rearrangement joins TRBV12-3 or TRBV12-4 to TRBJ2-5; 11 bases line up with TRBD2. There are 17 residues in the CDR3. V lost 1 base, J lost 4 bases, and 8 bases stayed unmatched. The CDR3 nucleotides are TGTGCCAGCAGTTTAGGGTATAGCGGGGGGGCGAGAGAGACCCAGTACTTC. Translated, it gives CASSLGYSGGARETQYF.

V and J are TRBV24-1 and TRBJ2-2; D gene ambiguous. The CDR3 is made up of 14 amino acids. Trimming left V 7 bases short and J 4 bases short, with 12 bases between. Per the germline V gene, CDR1 is KGHDR and CDR2 is SFDVKD. The CDR3 DNA reads TGTGCCACCAGGCGAGGTCCGTCCACCGGGGAGCTGTTTTTT. This sequence encodes CATRRGPSTGELFF.

This clonotype appeared many times. The J gene is TRBJ2-7, the V gene TRBV15; unclear D gene. V lost 5 bases to trimming and J lost 7 bases, with 15 bases between them. Germline V CDR1 and CDR2: LNHNV, YYDKDF (reference sequence). There are 13 residues in the CDR3. CDR3 nucleotide sequence: TGTGCCACCAGCTCGTCGCCACTTCTGGAGCAGTACTTC. Amino acid sequence: CATSSSPLLEQYF. The full variable domain, with the rest looked up from reference TRBV15 and TRBJ2-7, is DAMVIQNPRYQVTQFGKPVTLSCSQTLNHNVMYWYQQKSSQAPKLLFHYYDKDFNNEADTPDNFQSRRPNTSFCFLDIRSPGLGDTAMYLCATSSSPLLEQYFGPGTRLTVT.

The chain has TRBV6-2 or TRBV6-3 and TRBJ2-1; 9 bases map to TRBD1. Germline V gene data show CDR1 as MNHEY and CDR2 as SVGEGT. V was pared by 6 bases and J by 3 bases, with 6 bases of the junction left unmatched. The CDR3 has 15 amino acids. The CDR3 region has the DNA TGTGCCAGCAGCACTACAGGGGGCAGCTACAATGAGCAGTTCTTC. Residues: CASSTTGGSYNEQFF.

The chain joins TRBV29-1 to TRBJ1-1, with a weak D call TRBD1 (5 bases). Trimming pared 4 bases from V and 2 bases from J, leaving 11 bases between. The CDR3 is 13 amino acids. CDR1 is SQVTM, CDR2 ANQGSEA, per germline. The CDR3 loop reads CSVAVQVNTEAFF. The CDR3 DNA reads as TGCAGCGTTGCCGTACAGGTAAACACTGAAGCTTTCTTT. Based on the CDR3 plus reference TRBV29-1 and TRBJ1-1, the full variable domain is SAVISQKPSRDICQRGTSLTIQCQVDSQVTMMFWYRQQPGQSLTLIATANQGSEATYESGFVIDKFPISRPNLTFSTLTVSNMSPEDSSIYLCSVAVQVNTEAFFGQGTRLTVV.

The CDR3 DNA follows: TGCGCCAGCAGTGAGTCCAGCGGTCGGCGTGAGCAGTTCTTC. Amino acid sequence: CASSESSGRREQFF. The chain carries TRBV10-2 and TRBJ2-1; perhaps TRBD2 as D (5 bases). This CDR3 spans 14 amino acids. Between the trimmed V and J ends, which lost 0 bases and 9 bases, there was a span of 12 bases. Per germline, CDR1 WSHSY and CDR2 SAAADI.

The sample holds many counts of this clonotype. CDR3 bases: TGTGCCAGTAACCCCGGACGATACACCGGGGAGCTGTTTTTT. It is translated as CASNPGRYTGELFF. This rearrangement joins TRBV19 to TRBJ2-2; D is uncertain. This CDR3 comprises 14 residues. Per germline, CDR1 LNHDA and CDR2 SQIVND (reference sequence). The ends were cut back, 7 bases at V and 3 bases at J, with 12 bases in the middle.

This clonotype has more than one count but fewer than ten. V and J are TRBV6-1 and TRBJ1-5, with D uncertain. CDR3 length: 14 amino acids. Trimming removed 7 bases from V and 3 bases from J, with 13 bases in between. Germline V lookup: CDR1 MNHNS, CDR2 SASEGT. The CDR3 sequence is CASTVFHINQPQHF. DNA of the CDR3: TGTGCCAGCACGGTTTTTCATATCAATCAGCCCCAGCATTTT.

This clonotype showed up just a few times. The chain employs TRBV4-3 and TRBJ2-7; TRBD2 matches at 7 bases. The trim removed 0 bases at V and 5 bases at J, leaving 1 base unmatched. This CDR3 is 13 amino acids long. In germline, CDR1 is LGHNA, CDR2 YSLEER. CDR3 DNA sequence: TGCGCCAGCAGCCAAGAGAGCGGGAACGAGCAGTACTTC. Protein sequence: CASSQESGNEQYF.

This clonotype appeared many times. The gene calls are TRBV2 and TRBJ1-5; perhaps TRBD1 as D (6 bases). Trimming removed 8 bases at V and 1 base at J, with 12 bases between. Germline CDR1 reads SNHLY; CDR2 reads FYNNEI. CDR3 length: 14 residues. In DNA, the CDR3 is TGTGCCAGCCGGGGGGCAACGAGCAATCAGCCCCAGCATTTT. Encoded protein: CASRGATSNQPQHF.

This clonotype occurred once. One base away lies a much larger clone, so this may be a sequencing read error. This rearrangement joins TRBV2 to TRBJ1-5; 9 nucleotides match TRBD1. The CDR3 totals 15 residues. Germline V CDR1 and CDR2: SNHLY, FYNNEI. The CDR3 reads CASRGMDRGDQPRHF. CDR3 DNA sequence: TGTGCCAGCAGGGGGATGGACAGGGGAGATCAGCCCCGGCATTTT.

This clonotype was picked up a small number of times. V usage is TRBV27 and J usage is TRBJ2-7; possible D gene TRBD2, 5 bases. The V end was cut by 10 bases, the J end by 4 bases, with 17 bases between. This CDR3 spans 13 amino acids. The germline CDR1 and CDR2 sequences are MNHEY and SMNVEV (reference sequence). CDR3 sequence: CATHDGVGYEQYF. CDR3 nucleotides: TGTGCCACCCACGACGGGGTAGGTTACGAGCAGTACTTC.

The rearrangement joins TRBV13 to TRBJ2-5; the D is unclear. V lost 5 bases and J lost 2, with 12 bases in between. The germline V gene has CDR1 PRHDT and CDR2 FYEKMQ (reference sequence). CDR3 length: 14 residues. The CDR3 DNA is TGTGCCAGCAGCACCCGGGCCATACAAGAGACCCAGTACTTC. Translating it yields CASSTRAIQETQYF.

This rearrangement joins TRBV29-1 to TRBJ2-7; D ambiguous. This CDR3 contains 11 residues. Germline assignment: CDR1 SQVTM and CDR2 ANQGSEA. V lost 6 bases to trimming and J lost 3 bases, with 9 bases between them. This chain's CDR3 is CSVAEIYEQYF. Here the CDR3 DNA reads TGCAGCGTCGCGGAAATCTACGAGCAGTACTTC.

This clonotype was recorded many times. The rearrangement links TRBV7-9 to TRBJ2-7; D not resolved. V lost 1 base and J lost 3, with 7 bases in between. The CDR3 is 13 amino acids. Germline V gene lookup returns CDR1 SEHNR and CDR2 FQNEAQ (reference sequence). The CDR3 nucleotides read TGTGCCAGCAGCTTAGGGGCAGGCTACGAGCAGTACTTC. Translation gives CASSLGAGYEQYF.

The chain joins TRBV29-1 to TRBJ2-3; 10 bases align to TRBD2. V shed 5 bases and J 5 bases; nucleotides not matched to a gene: 7. From germline, CDR1 is SQVTM and CDR2 ANQGSEA. The CDR3 is 14 residues long. The CDR3 here is CSVTTSGAGDTQYF. Here the CDR3 DNA reads TGCAGCGTTACCACTAGCGGGGCCGGAGATACGCAGTATTTT.

The genes are TRBV5-1 and TRBJ1-1, with TRBD1 matching 7 bases. V trimming: 4 bases; J trimming: 1 base; junction bases outside the gene matches: 10. CDR1 and CDR2 (germline): SGHRS, YFSETQ. The CDR3 is 16 residues long. Here the CDR3 reads CASSVGTAWTNTEAFF. DNA of the CDR3: TGCGCCAGCAGCGTAGGGACAGCGTGGACGAACACTGAAGCTTTCTTT. Filled out from reference TRBV5-1 and TRBJ1-1, the complete variable domain reads KAGVTQTPRYLIKTRGQQVTLSCSPISGHRSVSWYQQTPGQGLQFLFEYFSETQRNKGNFPGRFSGRQFSNSRSEMNVSTLELGDSALYLCASSVGTAWTNTEAFFGQGTRLTVV.

In its sample, this clonotype was seen a few times. V and J are TRBV9 and TRBJ2-7; 11 bases align to TRBD1. With V trimmed by 3 bases and J by 3 bases, 2 bases remained unmatched. Germline V CDR1 and CDR2: SGDLS, YYNGEE. This CDR3 spans 14 amino acids. CDR3: CASSAGQGDYEQYF. The CDR3 nucleotides read TGTGCCAGCAGCGCGGGACAGGGGGACTACGAGCAGTACTTC.